This is a list of T cell receptor beta chains from one sample in a study of T cells in Graves' hyperthyroidism and ophthalmopathy. TCRdb reprocessed the multiplex PCR reads with MiXCR, giving one entry per CDR3 protein. The data contain 500,000 to 750,000 distinct CDR3 sequences, 14% of them seen just once; the ten biggest clones take up around 7%. The specimen sequenced was blood. The receptors stem from a woman between 18 and 29 years old with Graves' ophthalmopathy. The CDR3 runs from the conserved cysteine through the conserved F or W. A D gene is named only where the DNA matches it firmly. Clone size is given for some rows only: seen once, a few or many times, or a class if the clone is expanded.

clone_size	d_call	j_call	v_call	cdr3_nt	cdr3_aa
once	TRBD2	TRBJ2-7	TRBV11-3	TGTGCCAGCAGCCAAGTTCCCCCTAGCGGGAGGGCTCGGGAGCAGTACTTC	CASSQVPPSGRAREQYF
many	NA	TRBJ1-2	TRBV29-1	TGCAGCGTTGGACAGTACCTCTATGGCTACACCTTC	CSVGQYLYGYTF
many	TRBD2	TRBJ2-7	TRBV2	TGTGCCAGCAAGTCCGGGACTAGGGGGTCCTACGAGCAGTACTTC	CASKSGTRGSYEQYF
many	TRBD1	TRBJ2-1	TRBV7-2	TGTGCCAGCAGCCCCTGGACAGGGGACAATGAGCAGTTCTTC	CASSPWTGDNEQFF
few	NA	TRBJ2-5	TRBV19	TGTGCCAGTAATGAGGGGTCGCGAGGGGAGACCCAGTACTTC	CASNEGSRGETQYF
many	TRBD1	TRBJ2-2	TRBV3-1	TGTGCCAGCAGCCCATGGACAGGGGAAGCGACCGGGGAGCTGTTTTTT	CASSPWTGEATGELFF
many	NA	TRBJ1-5	TRBV6-2/TRBV6-3	TGTGCCAGCACCATAAGGAGTAGCAATCAGCCCCAGCATTTT	CASTIRSSNQPQHF
many	NA	TRBJ1-1	TRBV4-1	TGCGCCAGCAGCCAACTACTCTTAGGCACTGAAGCTTTCTTT	CASSQLLLGTEAFF
few	NA	TRBJ1-5	TRBV5-6	TGTGCCAGCAGCTTGTTTGGCCGGGAGTCTTTGCCCCAGCATTTT	CASSLFGRESLPQHF
NA	NA	TRBJ2-1	TRBV9	TGTGCCAGCAGCGTAAGCCCCAAGGGCCCGAGTACTAGCTCCTACAATGAGCAGTTCTTC	CASSVSPKGPSTSSYNEQFF
many	TRBD1	TRBJ1-1	TRBV28	TGTGCCAGCAGTTTGCCGGGACAGGGAGCGAACACTGAAGCTTTCTTT	CASSLPGQGANTEAFF
NA	NA	TRBJ2-7	TRBV7-6	TGTGCCAGCAGCTTAGAAGCGGAAGTCTACGAGCAGTACTTC	CASSLEAEVYEQYF
many	NA	TRBJ1-1	TRBV6-2/TRBV6-3	TGTGCCAGCAGTTATGGGAGGAGTGAAGCTTTCTTT	CASSYGRSEAFF
few	TRBD2	TRBJ2-2	TRBV20-1	TGCAGTGCTTCTAGCGGGAGATTCGGCGGGGAGCTGTTTTTT	CSASSGRFGGELFF
few	NA	TRBJ2-2	TRBV10-3	TGTGCCATCACAGTTTACACCGGGGAGCTGTTTTTT	CAITVYTGELFF
many	TRBD1	TRBJ1-5	TRBV2	TGTGCCAGCAGTGCGACAGGGCGCAATCAGCCCCAGCATTTT	CASSATGRNQPQHF
many	TRBD1	TRBJ2-7	TRBV11-3	TGTGCCAGCAGCTCAGTGGGGACAGGGATCTACGAGCAGTACTTC	CASSSVGTGIYEQYF
many	TRBD1	TRBJ1-4	TRBV29-1	TGCAGCGTTGGAGTCCGGGACAGCATTAATGAAAAACTGTTTTTT	CSVGVRDSINEKLFF
many	TRBD1	TRBJ2-2	TRBV19	TGTGCCAGTAGTATGACCGGGACAGCCCGCACCGGGGAGCTGTTTTTT	CASSMTGTARTGELFF
NA	TRBD2	TRBJ2-5	TRBV4-1	TGCGCCAGCAGCCGTCCGGGGGGTAGGGAGACCCAGTACTTC	CASSRPGGRETQYF
few	TRBD1	TRBJ2-1	TRBV7-3	TGTGCCAGCAGCTTAAAAGGGGGCGTATCCTACAATGAGCAGTTCTTC	CASSLKGGVSYNEQFF
few	TRBD1	TRBJ2-3	TRBV20-1	TGCAGTGCCCACGACAGGGGGCGCACAGATACGCAGTATTTT	CSAHDRGRTDTQYF
few	NA	TRBJ2-7	TRBV29-1	TGCAGCGTTTCGAACAGAATCTACGAGCAGTACTTC	CSVSNRIYEQYF
many	NA	TRBJ1-5	TRBV5-4	TGTGCCAGCAGCCCGGATCGGGGGGGGCAGAGCAATCAGCCCCAGCATTTT	CASSPDRGGQSNQPQHF
NA	NA	TRBJ1-3	TRBV9	TGTGCCAGCAGCGTAGGTGGCAGGGCCCTCTCTGGAAACACCATATATTTT	CASSVGGRALSGNTIYF
NA	NA	TRBJ2-7	TRBV27	TGTGCCAGCAGTTACCGGGGGACGGGGTACGAGCAGTACTTC	CASSYRGTGYEQYF
NA	NA	TRBJ1-6	TRBV14	TGTGCCAGCAGCCAAGATGCGGCACCCCTCCACTTT	CASSQDAAPLHF
many	TRBD1	TRBJ1-2	TRBV12-3/TRBV12-4	TGTGCCAGCAGTCCCGGGACAGCAGCCTATGGCTACACCTTC	CASSPGTAAYGYTF
many	TRBD1	TRBJ2-3	TRBV27	TGTGCCAGCAGTTGGGACAGGGCCACAGATACGCAGTATTTT	CASSWDRATDTQYF
few	TRBD2	TRBJ2-1	TRBV18	TGTGCCAGCTCACCAGAACTAGCGGGCCCCTCCTACAATGAGCAGTTCTTC	CASSPELAGPSYNEQFF
many	TRBD1	TRBJ1-2	TRBV6-1	TGTGCCAGCAGCCCACAGGGGGCGTTGAACTATGGCTACACCTTC	CASSPQGALNYGYTF
many	NA	TRBJ2-7	TRBV29-1	TGCAGCGTTGAGGGGGGGGGACAGCTGTACCCCTACGAGCAGTACTTC	CSVEGGGQLYPYEQYF
many	NA	TRBJ2-1	TRBV28	TGTGCCAGCGGGCGATACAGGTACAATGAGCAGTTCTTC	CASGRYRYNEQFF
many	NA	TRBJ1-1	TRBV7-9	TGTGCCAGCAGCGTGACGGGATTTGCTGAAGCTTTCTTT	CASSVTGFAEAFF
NA	TRBD1	TRBJ1-5	TRBV7-3	TGTGCCAGCTCCACAGGGGTCAATCAGCCCCAGCATTTT	CASSTGVNQPQHF
NA	TRBD1	TRBJ1-2	TRBV12-3/TRBV12-4	TGTGCCAGCAGCCAGACAGGGGGCGCGATTCATGGCTACACCTTC	CASSQTGGAIHGYTF
many	TRBD2	TRBJ2-7	TRBV7-2	TGTGCCAGCAGCTTTAAGCGGGGACCCTCCTACGAGCAGTACTTC	CASSFKRGPSYEQYF
many	TRBD1	TRBJ1-1	TRBV29-1	TGCAGCGTTACAGGGGGCCACATGAACACTGAAGCTTTCTTT	CSVTGGHMNTEAFF